These 25 T cell receptor beta chains were sequenced from one sample in a study of blood T cell repertoires in COVID-19. TCRdb's table, derived via immunoSEQ multiplex PCR, lists solely in-frame clones and lacks some. The sample contains more than 80,000 clones, approximately 82% of which appear only once. The sequenced sample consisted of peripheral blood. The receptor set was obtained from a man in his forties or fifties with active or convalescent COVID-19.

The chain combines TRBV27 with TRBJ1-5; the match to TRBD1 covers 7 bases. J was trimmed by 5 bases and V by 6 bases; bases with no gene match: 7. Germline V gene sequence: CDR1 MNHEY, CDR2 SMNVEV (reference sequence). CDR3 length: 14 amino acids. The CDR3 reads CASSPQGSDQPQHF. CDR3 nucleotides: TGTGCCAGCAGCCCACAGGGGAGCGATCAGCCCCAGCATTTT.

The chain uses TRBV7-2 and TRBJ2-1; D is possibly TRBD2 (6 bases). The germline CDR1 and CDR2 sequences are SGHTA and FQGNSA. This CDR3 has 17 residues. V lost 1 base and J lost 2, with 15 bases in between. The CDR3 here is CASSLDLAGRPYNEQFF. The CDR3 nucleotides are TGTGCCAGCAGCTTAGATCTTGCGGGGAGGCCCTACAATGAGCAGTTCTTC.

The chain couples TRBV19 to TRBJ1-1; D is possibly TRBD1 (5 bases). Trimming took off 5 bases at V and 2 bases at J, with 12 bases between the two ends. This CDR3 has 14 amino acids. Germline V gene lookup returns CDR1 LNHDA and CDR2 SQIVND (reference sequence). The CDR3 sequence is CASSLGLPNTEAFF. The DNA of the CDR3 is TGTGCCAGTAGTTTGGGGCTACCTAACACTGAAGCTTTCTTT.

The rearrangement links TRBV3-1 (or the pseudogene TRBV3-2) to TRBJ2-1, with 7 bases identical to TRBD1. The CDR3 totals 12 residues. The V gene end was trimmed by 4 bases and the J gene end by 8 bases; junction bases not matched to a gene: 2. Per germline, CDR1 LGHDT and CDR2 YNNKEL (reference sequence). CDR3 protein: CASSRTGDEQFF. The CDR3 DNA sequence: TGTGCCAGCAGCCGAACAGGGGATGAGCAGTTCTTC.

The chain combines TRBV6-6 with TRBJ1-6, with 8 positions matching TRBD1. The V segment lost 7 bases and the J segment 7 bases; nucleotides outside the gene matches: 6. The CDR3 totals 14 residues. CDR1 and CDR2 (germline): MNHNY, SVGAGI (reference sequence). The CDR3 DNA reads TGTGCCAGCAATCCGGACAGGGCCAATTCACCCCTCCACTTT. The encoded protein is CASNPDRANSPLHF.

The V call is TRBV7-2, the J call TRBJ1-2; D is perhaps TRBD1 (5 bases). The CDR3 is made up of 14 amino acids. V was pared by 1 base and J by 2 bases, with 8 bases between. From germline, CDR1 is SGHTA and CDR2 FQGNSA. This CDR3 is CASSLGEGNYGYTF. CDR3 in DNA: TGTGCCAGCAGCTTAGGGGAGGGGAACTATGGCTACACCTTC.

V gene TRBV5-1 combines with J gene TRBJ1-1, with D perhaps matching TRBD1 (6 bases). Germline V gives CDR1 SGHRS, CDR2 YFSETQ. Trimming took 4 bases from V and 4 from J, leaving 11 bases between them. The CDR3 spans 13 residues. CDR3 bases: TGCGCCAGCAGCGAGACAGGTAGCACTGAAGCTTTCTTT. Amino acids: CASSETGSTEAFF.

CDR3 in amino acids: CASSPATGREQYF. DNA for the CDR3: TGTGCCAGCTCACCGGCCACAGGGCGGGAGCAGTACTTC. The chain joins TRBV18 to TRBJ2-7; possible D gene TRBD1, 6 bases. V lost 3 bases, J lost 7 bases, and 13 bases lay in between. CDR1 is KGHSH, CDR2 LQKENI, per germline. This CDR3 has 13 amino acids.

With respect to this clone: Different DNA sequences within this sample yield the same CDR3. V gene TRBV2 combines with J gene TRBJ2-5; TRBD1 aligns across 8 bases. The V segment lost 6 bases and the J segment 5 bases; nucleotides outside the gene matches: 5. The CDR3 loop spans 13 amino acids. Germline CDR1 reads SNHLY; CDR2 reads FYNNEI. CDR3 nucleotide sequence: TGTGCCAGCAGAGGGACAGGAGGGGAGACCCAGTACTTC. Translated, it gives CASRGTGGETQYF.

CDR3 nucleotide sequence: TGTGCCAGTAGTTGGGGGACTGGCACTGAAGCTTTCTTT. Its protein is CASSWGTGTEAFF. This chain connects TRBV19 to TRBJ1-1, with a tentative D call TRBD1 (5 bases). The CDR3 has 13 amino acids. CDR1 and CDR2 (germline): LNHDA, SQIVND (reference sequence). Trimming pared 5 bases from V and 4 bases from J, leaving 11 bases between.

The chain combines TRBV5-1 with TRBJ2-7; 11 bases align to TRBD1. CDR1 SGHRS and CDR2 YFSETQ come from the germline V gene. This CDR3 is 13 amino acids long. The J segment lost 7 bases and the V segment lost 4 bases, leaving 4 bases of the junction unmatched. The CDR3 here is CASSAGTGGEQYF. For the CDR3, the DNA is TGCGCCAGCAGCGCCGGGACAGGGGGGGAGCAGTACTTC.

This clone was observed many times. The chain is built from TRBV11-2 and TRBJ1-6; D gene unclear. V was clipped by 0 bases and J by 7 bases, with 4 bases between them. Germline assignment: CDR1 SGHAT and CDR2 FQNNGV. The CDR3 runs 13 residues. The DNA for the CDR3 is TGTGCCAGCAGCTTAGATCCAAATTCACCCCTCCACTTT. Protein: CASSLDPNSPLHF.

The gene calls are TRBV5-6 and TRBJ2-3; no definite D call. Germline V gives CDR1 SGHDT, CDR2 YYEEEE. Trimming removed 1 base from V and 2 bases from J, with 5 bases in between. The CDR3 length is 13 residues. The CDR3 region is CASSLTFTDTQYF. In nucleotides, the CDR3 is TGTGCCAGCAGCTTGACTTTCACAGATACGCAGTATTTT.

The rearrangement links TRBV6-1 to TRBJ1-5; possibly TRBD1 for D (6 bases). Per the germline V gene, CDR1 is MNHNS and CDR2 is SASEGT. V gave up 3 bases and J gave up 3 bases, with 21 bases separating them. The CDR3 runs to 18 residues. In nucleotides, the CDR3 is TGTGCCAGCAGTGATAGCGAGCAAGGGGGACACTTCAATCAGCCCCAGCATTTT. This codes for CASSDSEQGGHFNQPQHF.

The rearrangement uses TRBV28 and TRBJ2-5; 8 bases line up with TRBD1. The CDR3 sequence is 14 residues long. The junction had 5 bases not matched to a gene; V was cut back by 4 bases and J by 4 bases. Germline V gives CDR1 MDHEN, CDR2 SYDVKM. Here the CDR3 DNA reads TGTGCCAGCAGTTCTGGACAGGGTAGAGAGACCCAGTACTTC. It specifies CASSSGQGRETQYF. Together with reference TRBV28 and TRBJ2-5, the CDR3 gives the full variable domain: DVKVTQSSRYLVKRTGEKVFLECVQDMDHENMFWYRQDPGLGLRLIYFSYDVKMKEKGDIPEGYSVSREKKERFSLILESASTNQTSMYLCASSSGQGRETQYFGPGTRLLVL.

The chain is built from TRBV5-1 and TRBJ2-2, with 9 bases matching TRBD2. The CDR3 runs 16 residues. Germline V gene data show CDR1 as SGHRS and CDR2 as YFSETQ. V lost 0 bases and J lost 6; bases outside the gene matches: 6. CDR3 DNA: TGCGCCAGCAGCTTGGCCGGGACTAGCCCCCCCGGGGAGCTGTTTTTT. Translated, it gives CASSLAGTSPPGELFF.

This clone occurred many times. The V call is TRBV18, the J call TRBJ2-7; 9 bases fit TRBD1. The CDR3 totals 13 residues. Germline V gives CDR1 KGHSH, CDR2 LQKENI. The ends lost 6 bases at V and 6 bases at J; junction bases unmatched: 6. CDR3 sequence reads: CASSPGQGPEQYV. In DNA, the CDR3 is TGTGCCAGCTCTCCGGGACAGGGCCCCGAGCAGTACGTC.

This clone was found a few times. The sample contains more than one DNA sequence encoding this CDR3. V is TRBV11-2 and J is TRBJ1-5; the D is unclear. The V gene lost 1 base and the J gene lost 4 bases, with 5 bases spanning the gap. Germline V gene sequence: CDR1 SGHAT, CDR2 FQNNGV. The CDR3 is 13 amino acids. The CDR3 loop reads CASSLAGNQPQHF. As DNA, the CDR3 is TGTGCCAGCAGCTTAGCCGGGAATCAGCCCCAGCATTTT.

The CDR3 loop reads CASSQVETGYTF. CDR3 sequence (DNA): TGTGCCAGCAGCCAAGTGGAGACTGGCTACACCTTC. The V gene is TRBV14, the J gene TRBJ1-2; unclear D gene. V lost 1 base and J 7 bases, leaving 7 bases between the germline ends. This CDR3 has 12 amino acids. The germline V gene has CDR1 SGHDN and CDR2 FVKESK.

This clone was picked up one time. The rearrangement links TRBV24-1 to TRBJ2-1, with 13 bases fitting TRBD2. The CDR3 is 19 residues long. The germline gives CDR1 KGHDR, CDR2 SFDVKD. The V and J ends lost 4 bases and 0 bases, in that order; junction bases with no gene match: 8. The CDR3 here is CATSDQTSGGAGSYNEQFF. CDR3 DNA sequence: TGTGCCACCAGTGACCAAACTAGCGGGGGGGCCGGCTCCTACAATGAGCAGTTCTTC.

This clone was picked up a small number of times. V is TRBV28 and J is TRBJ2-5, with 7 bases identical to TRBD1. After removal of 5 bases from V and 5 bases from J, the junction contained 8 bases not matched to a gene. The CDR3 totals 14 residues. Germline CDR1 is MDHEN and CDR2 is SYDVKM. CDR3 in amino acids: CASSNQQGRETQYF. The CDR3, as DNA: TGTGCCAGCAGTAATCAACAGGGGCGGGAGACCCAGTACTTC.

This sequence joins TRBV7-8 and TRBJ2-3; no reliable D call. CDR3 length: 14 residues. Germline V CDR1 and CDR2: SGHVS, FQNEAQ. V dropped 3 bases and J dropped 2 bases, with 9 bases sitting between them. The CDR3 DNA follows: TGTGCCAGCAGCTTCTTAGCAGTCACAGATACGCAGTATTTT. It encodes CASSFLAVTDTQYF.

This chain uses TRBV6-2 or TRBV6-3 with TRBJ1-6; TRBD1 agrees at 10 bases. The CDR3 spans 14 residues. Unmatched junction bases numbered 3, after V lost 5 bases and J lost 8 bases. Looked up from germline, CDR1 is MNHEY and CDR2 is SVGEGT. The CDR3 reads CASSTGQGDSPLHF. As DNA, the CDR3 is TGTGCCAGCAGTACAGGACAGGGGGATTCACCCCTCCACTTT.

The chain recombines TRBV11-2 with TRBJ2-7; D gene ambiguous. V lost 0 bases and J lost 4, with 4 bases in between. The CDR3 spans 12 residues. CDR1 is SGHAT, CDR2 FQNNGV, per germline. The CDR3: CASSLDIYEQYF. The CDR3 coding sequence is TGTGCCAGCAGCTTAGATATATACGAGCAGTACTTC.

V gene TRBV25-1 combines with J gene TRBJ2-1, with D possibly being TRBD2 (5 bases). Germline loops: CDR1 MGHDK, CDR2 SYGVNS. Between the trimmed V and J ends, which lost 4 bases and 0 bases, there was a span of 10 bases. This CDR3 comprises 15 residues. The CDR3 region has the DNA TGTGCCAGCAGTGGGCAAGGGAGCTCCTACAATGAGCAGTTCTTC. Translation gives CASSGQGSSYNEQFF.